This TCR beta chain was documented in a study of regulatory T cells in long-lasting Graves disease. In germline, CDR1 is GTSNPN, CDR2 SVGIG (reference sequence). V lost 5 bases and J lost 4, with 11 bases in between. This CDR3 has 12 amino acids. General study findings and limits: Sharing of public clonotypes was greater in persistent patients (approximately 2,700) than in new patients (around 1,000).

To make TCR beta libraries, researchers used iRepertoire HTBI primers and Arm-PCR of CDR3 regions. One entry per CDR3 protein results from TCRdb running MiXCR on the multiplex PCR reads. The profile shows approximately 490,000 distinct CDR3 sequences, about 16% of them singletons. This clonotype was observed at least ten times. Its antigen is as yet unknown. As to time point: newly diagnosed GD, antithyroid drugs for less than 3 months. Construction of the TCR library relied on RNA isolated from PBMCs. These data also formed part of another study, on T cells in Graves' hyperthyroidism and ophthalmopathy.

Sequencing used peripheral blood mononuclear cells (PBMCs), obtained at new diagnosis, from a patient treated with antithyroid drugs. The TCR originated in a man aged 35-49 years with Graves disease. The V and J genes are TRBV30 and TRBJ2-5, with D possibly matching TRBD2 (5 bases). CDR3 region: CAWAQRGETQYF. The CDR3, as DNA: TGTGCCTGGGCCCAACGGGGAGAGACCCAGTACTTC.